One and the same sample provided the 7 T cell receptor beta chains below, sequenced in a study of cytomegalovirus exposure and HLA in healthy donors. The PCR contained 60 Vbeta and 13 Jbeta primers. Only in-frame clones appear in the TCRdb table, and some are missing; sequencing was by immunoSEQ multiplex PCR. The table has 150,000 or so clones, 75% to 85% seen once; the top ten hold approximately 8%. Sequencing was performed on PBMCs. The source is a man under 40 in good health and CMV-seropositive.

The chain uses TRBV18 and TRBJ1-1; D uncertain. V lost 1 base, J lost 4 bases, and 13 bases lay in between. Germline V lookup: CDR1 KGHSH, CDR2 LQKENI. The CDR3 length is 15 residues. CDR3 in amino acids: CASSPRREGGTEAFF. CDR3 nucleotide sequence: TGTGCCAGCTCACCACGGCGTGAGGGAGGCACTGAAGCTTTCTTT.

This chain connects TRBV28 to TRBJ1-2; the match to TRBD1 covers 12 bases. V dropped 5 bases and J dropped 4; count of bases not matched to a gene: 8. Germline lookup yields CDR1 MDHEN and CDR2 SYDVKM. The CDR3 has 16 residues. The CDR3, as DNA: TGTGCCAGCAGTCCAGGGACAGGGGGCTACGGCTATGGCTACACCTTC. Amino acid sequence: CASSPGTGGYGYGYTF.

This chain connects TRBV11-1 to TRBJ1-6; 7 bases match TRBD1. This CDR3 region has 13 residues. V gave up 4 bases and J gave up 11 bases; unmatched junction bases: 5. Germline V CDR1 and CDR2: SGHAT, FQDESV (reference sequence). The CDR3 protein is CASSYRGRAPLHF. The DNA of the CDR3 is TGTGCCAGCAGCTACAGGGGTCGGGCACCCCTCCACTTT.

V and J are TRBV4-2 and TRBJ1-3; D gene unclear. CDR3 length equals 17 residues. Germline V gene sequence: CDR1 LGHNA, CDR2 YNFKEQ. V lost 0 bases to trimming and J lost 0 bases, with 12 bases between them. The CDR3: CASSQDSGGSSGNTIYF. The CDR3 DNA reads TGTGCCAGCAGCCAAGATAGCGGCGGGAGCTCTGGAAACACCATATATTTT.

The chain combines TRBV5-4 with TRBJ2-3; TRBD2 matches at 12 bases. Germline CDR1 SGHNT, CDR2 YYREEE (reference sequence). The CDR3 totals 17 residues. The trim removed 4 bases at V and 0 bases at J, leaving 6 bases unmatched. The chain's CDR3 is CASSLRTSGDSTDTQYF. The CDR3 coding sequence is TGTGCCAGCAGCCTTAGGACTAGCGGGGATAGCACAGATACGCAGTATTTT.

V gene TRBV10-3 combines with J gene TRBJ2-2, with 9 bases matching TRBD1. Unmatched junction bases numbered 4, after V lost 6 bases and J lost 5 bases. Germline V gene data show CDR1 as ENHRY and CDR2 as SYGVKD. The CDR3 spans 14 residues. The CDR3 DNA is TGTGCCATCAGCCCGGGACAGGGTACCGGGGAGCTGTTTTTT. Its translation is CAISPGQGTGELFF.

The chain combines TRBV7-2 with TRBJ2-7; TRBD2 matches at 8 bases. The V gene end was trimmed by 4 bases and the J gene end by 4 bases; junction bases not matched to a gene: 9. Germline CDR1 SGHTA, CDR2 FQGNSA. The CDR3 totals 15 residues. CDR3 bases: TGTGCCAGCAGCTCCGGGACTAGGACCCCGTACGAGCAGTACTTC. Residues: CASSSGTRTPYEQYF.